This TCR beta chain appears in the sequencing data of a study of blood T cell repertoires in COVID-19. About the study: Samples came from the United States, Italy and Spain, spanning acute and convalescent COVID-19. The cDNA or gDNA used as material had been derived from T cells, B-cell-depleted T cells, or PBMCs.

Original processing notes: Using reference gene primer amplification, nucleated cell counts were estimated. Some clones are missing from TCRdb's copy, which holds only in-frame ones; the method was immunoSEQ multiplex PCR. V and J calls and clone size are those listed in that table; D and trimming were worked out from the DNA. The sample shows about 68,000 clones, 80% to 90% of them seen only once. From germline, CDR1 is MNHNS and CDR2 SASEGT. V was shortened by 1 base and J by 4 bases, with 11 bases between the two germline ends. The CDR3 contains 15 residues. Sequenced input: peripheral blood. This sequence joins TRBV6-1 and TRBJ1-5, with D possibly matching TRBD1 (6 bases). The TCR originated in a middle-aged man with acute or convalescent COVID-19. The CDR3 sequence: CASSEDRVPNQPQHF. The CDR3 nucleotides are TGTGCCAGCAGTGAAGACAGGGTCCCTAATCAGCCCCAGCATTTT.